The 25 T cell receptor beta chains presented below share a single source sample, sequenced in a study of blood T cell repertoires in COVID-19. This table comes from immunoSEQ multiplex PCR, and its TCRdb copy is limited to in-frame clones, with some not included. The table has about 270,000 clones, around 89% seen once. The material sequenced was PBMCs or T cells enriched from blood (not recorded which). The receptor source for this set is a woman aged 50 to 65 who had recovered from COVID-19.

CDR3 protein: CASSSTMTGGREAFF. CDR3 nucleotides: TGTGCCAGCAGCTCAACTATGACAGGGGGAAGGGAAGCTTTCTTT. The rearrangement uses TRBV7-2 and TRBJ1-1; 9 bases fit TRBD1. V was clipped by 4 bases and J by 8 bases; unmatched bases: 11. The germline gives CDR1 SGHTA, CDR2 FQGNSA. The CDR3 spans 15 residues.

The J gene is TRBJ1-6, the V gene TRBV6-5; D is perhaps TRBD1 (6 bases). Germline V gene lookup returns CDR1 MNHEY and CDR2 SVGAGI. The CDR3 is 15 amino acids. The ends were cut back, 0 bases at V and 7 bases at J, with 10 bases in the middle. The CDR3 sequence is CASSYSRTVNSPLHF. CDR3 in DNA: TGTGCCAGCAGTTACTCCAGGACAGTAAATTCACCCCTCCACTTT.

This chain links TRBV29-1 with TRBJ1-2, with D perhaps TRBD1 (5 bases). V was shortened by 5 bases and J by 0 bases, with 10 bases between the two germline ends. Germline lookup yields CDR1 SQVTM and CDR2 ANQGSEA. The CDR3 consists of 13 residues. The CDR3 DNA reads TGCAGCGTTACCAGGGAAACTAACTATGGCTACACCTTC. Translating it yields CSVTRETNYGYTF.

V is TRBV6-2 or TRBV6-3 and J is TRBJ2-7, with D perhaps TRBD2 (6 bases). Germline CDR1 MNHEY, CDR2 SVGEGT. The ends were cut back, 5 bases at V and 3 bases at J, with 14 bases in the middle. The CDR3 is made up of 14 amino acids. CDR3 in DNA: TGTGCCAGCAGTGTTGGCGGGACCATCTACGAGCAGTACTTC. This translates into CASSVGGTIYEQYF.

The chain employs TRBV30 and TRBJ2-3; no firm D call. Looked up from germline, CDR1 is GTSNPN and CDR2 is SVGIG (reference sequence). V was clipped by 3 bases and J by 0 bases, with 7 bases between them. The CDR3 covers 13 residues. The CDR3 loop is CAWSGFSTDTQYF. The CDR3 DNA sequence: TGTGCCTGGAGCGGGTTTAGCACAGATACGCAGTATTTT.

This chain joins TRBV2 and TRBJ1-1, with a tentative D call TRBD1 (6 bases). Germline V gene data show CDR1 as SNHLY and CDR2 as FYNNEI. The CDR3 spans 14 residues. V shed 7 bases and J shed 5 bases, with 17 bases lying between them. The CDR3 sequence: CASNIWGGGTEAFF. For the CDR3, the DNA is TGTGCCAGCAACATTTGGGGGGGCGGGACTGAAGCTTTCTTT.

V usage is TRBV19 and J usage is TRBJ2-2; 9 bases line up with TRBD1. Germline CDR1 and CDR2: LNHDA and SQIVND (reference sequence). The trim removed 5 bases at V and 2 bases at J, leaving 3 bases unmatched. This CDR3 contains 15 residues. The CDR3 loop is CASSGGQGNTGELFF. The CDR3, as DNA: TGTGCCAGTAGTGGGGGACAGGGCAACACCGGGGAGCTGTTTTTT.

The chain combines TRBV6-6 with TRBJ1-5; 8 bases are a match to TRBD1. V was clipped by 4 bases and J by 7 bases; unmatched bases: 6. Per germline, CDR1 MNHNY and CDR2 SVGAGI (reference sequence). The CDR3 spans 14 residues. CDR3 sequence reads: CASSWDRTAQPQHF. In nucleotides, the CDR3 is TGTGCCAGCAGTTGGGACAGGACAGCCCAGCCCCAGCATTTT.

V is TRBV5-1 and J is TRBJ1-1; D ambiguous. CDR1 and CDR2 from the germline V gene are SGHRS and YFSETQ. The CDR3 has 16 residues. V lost 0 bases to trimming and J lost 2 bases, with 14 bases between them. The DNA for the CDR3 is TGCGCCAGCAGCTTGGCCCCCGCTGGAGGAAACACTGAAGCTTTCTTT. It yields the protein CASSLAPAGGNTEAFF.

The rearrangement joins TRBV11-2 to TRBJ2-5, with a possible D match to TRBD2 (6 bases). CDR3 size: 13 residues. Trimming left V 1 base short and J 8 bases short, with 11 bases between. Looked up from germline, CDR1 is SGHAT and CDR2 is FQNNGV. The DNA of the CDR3 is TGTGCCAGCAGCTTAGGCGGGACTGGAACCCAGTACTTC. It is translated as CASSLGGTGTQYF.

Of note for this clone: At one boundary the junction diverges from the germline segment, which might be a read error. V usage is TRBV6-1 and J usage is TRBJ2-5, with TRBD2 as a possible D gene (6 bases). The CDR3 is 14 residues long. From germline, CDR1 is MNHNS and CDR2 SASEGT. The CDR3 region is CASRDGSLLGTQYF. The DNA for the CDR3 is TGTGCCAGCCGTGACGGGAGTTTGTTGGGGACCCAGTACTTC.

The rearrangement joins TRBV18 to TRBJ2-6; 7 nucleotides match TRBD1. The J segment lost 1 base and the V segment lost 3 bases, leaving 9 bases of the junction unmatched. Germline loops: CDR1 KGHSH, CDR2 LQKENI. The CDR3 totals 18 residues. The CDR3 spells CASSPLPGQTSGANVLTF. The CDR3 DNA is TGTGCCAGCTCACCTCTCCCGGGACAGACATCTGGGGCCAACGTCCTGACTTTC. The whole variable domain, remainder taken from reference TRBV18 and TRBJ2-6, is NAGVMQNPRHLVRRRGQEARLRCSPMKGHSHVYWYRQLPEEGLKFMVYLQKENIIDESGMPKERFSAEFPKEGPSILRIQQVVRGDSAAYFCASSPLPGQTSGANVLTFGAGSRLTVL.

The genes are TRBV18 and TRBJ2-5, with D uncertain. Germline CDR1 is KGHSH and CDR2 is LQKENI. Trimming left V 3 bases short and J 7 bases short, with 12 bases between. There are 13 residues in the CDR3. The CDR3 DNA follows: TGTGCCAGCTCACCGTTGGAGCTGGCGACCCAGTACTTC. This codes for CASSPLELATQYF. Combining the CDR3 with reference TRBV18 and TRBJ2-5 gives the whole variable domain NAGVMQNPRHLVRRRGQEARLRCSPMKGHSHVYWYRQLPEEGLKFMVYLQKENIIDESGMPKERFSAEFPKEGPSILRIQQVVRGDSAAYFCASSPLELATQYFGPGTRLLVL.

The rearrangement joins TRBV6-5 to TRBJ1-3; D is ambiguous. V lost 2 bases, J lost 4 bases, and 6 bases lay in between. Per germline, CDR1 MNHEY and CDR2 SVGAGI. CDR3 length: 13 amino acids. CDR3: CASSYAEGNTIYF. DNA for the CDR3: TGTGCCAGCAGTTACGCAGAAGGAAACACCATATATTTT.

The chain carries TRBV20-1 and TRBJ2-1, with TRBD2 as a possible D gene (6 bases). The CDR3 runs to 15 residues. CDR1 DFQATT and CDR2 SNEGSKA come from the germline V gene (reference sequence). Trimming left V 3 bases short and J 9 bases short, with 21 bases between. Written as DNA, the CDR3 is TGCAGTGCTAGTCAGACTAGAATTGACAGTGGTGAGCAGTTCTTC. Its protein product is CSASQTRIDSGEQFF.

The rearrangement links TRBV28 to TRBJ1-5, with D unresolved. The CDR3 runs 15 residues. Trimming shortened V by 4 bases and J by 4 bases, and 14 bases separated the two germline ends. Germline values: CDR1 MDHEN, CDR2 SYDVKM. The CDR3 DNA sequence: TGTGCCAGCAGTTCCGACAATGTTGGGAATCAGCCCCAGCATTTT. Residues: CASSSDNVGNQPQHF.

The chain links TRBV19 to TRBJ2-7, with D unresolved. Trimming shortened V by 5 bases and J by 6 bases, and 14 bases separated the two germline ends. Per germline, CDR1 LNHDA and CDR2 SQIVND (reference sequence). The CDR3 spans 13 residues. The CDR3 coding sequence is TGTGCCAGTAGTCCCCAGGTTACAAGCGAGCAGTACTTC. Residues: CASSPQVTSEQYF. The full variable domain, in which reference TRBV19 and TRBJ2-7 provide the parts outside the CDR3, is DGGITQSPKYLFRKEGQNVTLSCEQNLNHDAMYWYRQDPGQGLRLIYYSQIVNDFQKGDIAEGYSVSREKKESFPLTVTSAQKNPTAFYLCASSPQVTSEQYFGPGTRLTVT.

The chain employs TRBV7-8 and TRBJ1-1; no clear D gene. The CDR3 contains 16 residues. Trimming left V 1 base short and J 1 base short, with 13 bases between. CDR1 and CDR2 (germline): SGHVS, FQNEAQ. The CDR3 region is CASSLGYQVSNTEAFF. CDR3 in DNA: TGTGCCAGCAGCTTAGGATATCAGGTCTCGAACACTGAAGCTTTCTTT. Supplemented by reference TRBV7-8 and TRBJ1-1, the full variable domain reads GAGVSQSPRYKVAKRGQDVALRCDPISGHVSLFWYQQALGQGPEFLTYFQNEAQLDKSGLPSDRFFAERPEGSVSTLKIQRTQQEDSAVYLCASSLGYQVSNTEAFFGQGTRLTVV.

The chain carries TRBV6-2 or TRBV6-3 and TRBJ1-2; D not certain. Germline V gives CDR1 MNHEY, CDR2 SVGEGT. This CDR3 region has 14 residues. V gave up 0 bases and J gave up 2 bases, with 7 bases separating them. The CDR3 loop reads CASSYSGRNYGYTF. CDR3 bases: TGTGCCAGCAGTTACTCGGGCAGAAACTATGGCTACACCTTC.

This chain connects TRBV19 to TRBJ2-3; TRBD2 aligns across 14 bases. CDR1 and CDR2 (germline): LNHDA, SQIVND (reference sequence). J lost 6 bases, V lost 0 bases, and 8 bases had no gene match. This CDR3 is built from 18 residues. The CDR3 sequence is CASSIDQGTSGSKDTQYF. CDR3 DNA sequence: TGTGCCAGTAGTATAGATCAAGGGACTAGCGGGAGCAAGGATACGCAGTATTTT.

The chain recombines TRBV4-3 with TRBJ1-3; maybe TRBD1 (5 bases). This CDR3 region has 19 residues. V dropped 0 bases and J dropped 1 base, with 19 bases sitting between them. CDR1 and CDR2 from the germline V gene are LGHNA and YSLEER. The CDR3 DNA reads TGCGCCAGCAGCCAAGATCTGGGCGACAGTCTCGCGTCTGGAAACACCATATATTTT. Its translation: CASSQDLGDSLASGNTIYF.

The genes are TRBV7-2 and TRBJ1-4, with 10 bases lining up with TRBD1. This CDR3 spans 15 amino acids. V lost 5 bases, J lost 3 bases, and 3 bases stayed unmatched. Germline values: CDR1 SGHTA, CDR2 FQGNSA. The CDR3 nucleotides read TGTGCCAGCAGCCCCGGGACAGGGGCTAATGAAAAACTGTTTTTT. It translates to CASSPGTGANEKLFF.

The CDR3 loop is CASSEVGSNYGYTF. Written as DNA, the CDR3 is TGCGCCAGCAGTGAAGTGGGCAGTAACTATGGCTACACCTTC. J is TRBJ1-2 and V is TRBV10-2, with no clear D. CDR1 is WSHSY, CDR2 SAAADI, per germline. V lost 3 bases and J lost 1, with 9 bases in between. This CDR3 is built from 14 residues.

V gene TRBV28 combines with J gene TRBJ1-6; 10 nucleotides line up with TRBD1. The V and J ends lost 3 bases and 1 base, in that order; junction bases with no gene match: 0. This CDR3 region has 16 residues. From germline, CDR1 is MDHEN and CDR2 SYDVKM. Here the CDR3 reads CASSLDRGSYNSPLHF. The CDR3 DNA reads as TGTGCCAGCAGTTTGGACAGGGGGTCCTATAATTCACCCCTCCACTTT.

The chain employs TRBV19 and TRBJ2-1; D perhaps matches TRBD2 (6 bases). This CDR3 is 14 amino acids long. CDR1 and CDR2 from the germline V gene are LNHDA and SQIVND (reference sequence). Between the trimmed V and J ends, which lost 3 bases and 7 bases, there was a span of 13 bases. This CDR3 reads CASSIGRDRNEQFF. For the CDR3, the DNA is TGTGCCAGTAGTATTGGGCGGGATCGGAATGAGCAGTTCTTC.